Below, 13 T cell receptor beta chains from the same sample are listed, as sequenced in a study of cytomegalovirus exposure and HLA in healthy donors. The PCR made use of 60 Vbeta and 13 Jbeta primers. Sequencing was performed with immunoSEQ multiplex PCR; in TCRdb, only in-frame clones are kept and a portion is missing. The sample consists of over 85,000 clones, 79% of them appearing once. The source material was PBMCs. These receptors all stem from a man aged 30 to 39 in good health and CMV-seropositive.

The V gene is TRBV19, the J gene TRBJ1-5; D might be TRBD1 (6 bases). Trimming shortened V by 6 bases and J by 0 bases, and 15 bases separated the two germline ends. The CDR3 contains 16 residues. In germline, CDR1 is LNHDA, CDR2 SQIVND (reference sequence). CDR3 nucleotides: TGTGCCAGTAGCCAGTACAGGGCTCTTAGCAATCAGCCCCAGCATTTT. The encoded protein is CASSQYRALSNQPQHF. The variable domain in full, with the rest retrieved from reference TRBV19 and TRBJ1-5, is DGGITQSPKYLFRKEGQNVTLSCEQNLNHDAMYWYRQDPGQGLRLIYYSQIVNDFQKGDIAEGYSVSREKKESFPLTVTSAQKNPTAFYLCASSQYRALSNQPQHFGDGTRLSIL.

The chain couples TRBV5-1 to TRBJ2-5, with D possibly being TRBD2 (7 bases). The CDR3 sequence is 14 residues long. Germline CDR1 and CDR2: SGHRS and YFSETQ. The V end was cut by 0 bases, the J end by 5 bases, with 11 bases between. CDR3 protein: CASSLVAGAETQYF. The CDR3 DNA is TGCGCCAGCAGCTTGGTGGCGGGGGCGGAGACCCAGTACTTC.

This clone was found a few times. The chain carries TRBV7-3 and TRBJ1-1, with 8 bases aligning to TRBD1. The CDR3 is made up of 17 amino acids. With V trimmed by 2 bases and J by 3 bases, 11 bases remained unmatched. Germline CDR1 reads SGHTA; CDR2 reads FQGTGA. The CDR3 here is CASSLAGQGGADTEAFF. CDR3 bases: TGTGCCAGCAGCTTAGCCGGACAGGGCGGCGCGGACACTGAAGCTTTCTTT. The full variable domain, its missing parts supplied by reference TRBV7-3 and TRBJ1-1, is GAGVSQTPSNKVTEKGKYVELRCDPISGHTALYWYRQSLGQGPEFLIYFQGTGAADDSGLPNDRFFAVRPEGSVSTLKIQRTERGDSAVYLCASSLAGQGGADTEAFFGQGTRLTVV.

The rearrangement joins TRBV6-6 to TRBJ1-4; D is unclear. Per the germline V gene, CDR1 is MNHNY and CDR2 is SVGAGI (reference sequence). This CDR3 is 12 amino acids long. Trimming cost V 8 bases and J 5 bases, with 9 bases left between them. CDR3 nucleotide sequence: TGTGCCAGCGCCTTGGCAAATGAAAAACTGTTTTTT. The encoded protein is CASALANEKLFF.

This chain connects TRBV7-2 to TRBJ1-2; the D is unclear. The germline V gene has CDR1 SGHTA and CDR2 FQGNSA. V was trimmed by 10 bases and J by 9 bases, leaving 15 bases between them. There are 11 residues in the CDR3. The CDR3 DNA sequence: TGTGCCATACTTTACCTTTCCAGCTACACCTTC. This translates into CAILYLSSYTF.

CDR3 in DNA: TGTGCCATCAGTGGACTAGCGGGCGGGCGGCAGTTCTTC. It yields the protein CAISGLAGGRQFF. V and J are TRBV10-3 and TRBJ2-1; 10 bases match TRBD2. CDR1 is ENHRY and CDR2 is SYGVKD in the germline V gene. Trimming removed 4 bases from V and 12 bases from J; junction bases left unmatched: 6. CDR3 length equals 13 residues.

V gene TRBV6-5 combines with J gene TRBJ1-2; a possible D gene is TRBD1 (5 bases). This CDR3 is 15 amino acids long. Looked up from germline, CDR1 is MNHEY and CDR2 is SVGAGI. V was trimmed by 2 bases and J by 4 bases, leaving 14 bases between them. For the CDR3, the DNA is TGTGCCAGCAGTTACGGTCAGGGACTCGGCTATGGCTACACCTTC. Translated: CASSYGQGLGYGYTF.

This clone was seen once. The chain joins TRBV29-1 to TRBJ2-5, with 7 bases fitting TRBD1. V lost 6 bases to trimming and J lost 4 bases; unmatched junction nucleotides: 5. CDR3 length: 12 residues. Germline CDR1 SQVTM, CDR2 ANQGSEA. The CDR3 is CSVLRGRETQYF. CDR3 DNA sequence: TGCAGCGTACTAAGGGGGCGAGAGACCCAGTACTTC. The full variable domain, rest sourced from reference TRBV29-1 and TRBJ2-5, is SAVISQKPSRDICQRGTSLTIQCQVDSQVTMMFWYRQQPGQSLTLIATANQGSEATYESGFVIDKFPISRPNLTFSTLTVSNMSPEDSSIYLCSVLRGRETQYFGPGTRLLVL.

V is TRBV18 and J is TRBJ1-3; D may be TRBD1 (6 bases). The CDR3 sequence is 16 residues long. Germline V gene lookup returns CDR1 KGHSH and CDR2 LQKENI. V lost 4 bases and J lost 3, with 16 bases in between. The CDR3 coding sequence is TGTGCCAGCTCACAAGCCCTTGGGACAAGTGGAAACACCATATATTTT. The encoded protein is CASSQALGTSGNTIYF.

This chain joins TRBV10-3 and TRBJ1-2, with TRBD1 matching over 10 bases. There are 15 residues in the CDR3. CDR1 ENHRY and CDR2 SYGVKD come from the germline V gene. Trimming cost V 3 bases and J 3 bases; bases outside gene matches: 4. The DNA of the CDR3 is TGTGCCATCAGTGATCCCGGGACAGGGGACTATGGCTACACCTTC. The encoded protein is CAISDPGTGDYGYTF.

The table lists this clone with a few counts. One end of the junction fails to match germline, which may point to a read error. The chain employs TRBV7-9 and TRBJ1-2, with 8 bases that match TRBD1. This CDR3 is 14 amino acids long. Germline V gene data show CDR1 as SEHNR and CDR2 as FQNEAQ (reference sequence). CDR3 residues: CASSQDGRGRGYTF. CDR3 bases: TGCGCCAGCAGCCAAGATGGCAGGGGGCGAGGCTACACCTTC. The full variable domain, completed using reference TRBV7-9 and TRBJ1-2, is DTGVSQNPRHKITKRGQNVTFRCDPISEHNRLYWYRQTLGQGPEFLTYFQNEAQLEKSRLLSDRFSAERPKGSFSTLEIQRTEQGDSAMYLCASSQDGRGRGYTFGSGTRLTVV.

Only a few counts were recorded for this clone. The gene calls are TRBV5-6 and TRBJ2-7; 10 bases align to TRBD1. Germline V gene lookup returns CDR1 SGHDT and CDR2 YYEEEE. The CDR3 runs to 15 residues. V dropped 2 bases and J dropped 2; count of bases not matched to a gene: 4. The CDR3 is CASSFGGQGTYEQYF. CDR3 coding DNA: TGTGCCAGCAGCTTCGGGGGACAGGGGACCTACGAGCAGTACTTC.

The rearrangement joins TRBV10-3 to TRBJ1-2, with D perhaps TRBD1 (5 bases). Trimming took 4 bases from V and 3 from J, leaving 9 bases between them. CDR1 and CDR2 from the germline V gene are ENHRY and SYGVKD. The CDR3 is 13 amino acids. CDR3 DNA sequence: TGTGCCATCAGTGGGGGGGACTACTATGGCTACACCTTC. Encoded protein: CAISGGDYYGYTF.